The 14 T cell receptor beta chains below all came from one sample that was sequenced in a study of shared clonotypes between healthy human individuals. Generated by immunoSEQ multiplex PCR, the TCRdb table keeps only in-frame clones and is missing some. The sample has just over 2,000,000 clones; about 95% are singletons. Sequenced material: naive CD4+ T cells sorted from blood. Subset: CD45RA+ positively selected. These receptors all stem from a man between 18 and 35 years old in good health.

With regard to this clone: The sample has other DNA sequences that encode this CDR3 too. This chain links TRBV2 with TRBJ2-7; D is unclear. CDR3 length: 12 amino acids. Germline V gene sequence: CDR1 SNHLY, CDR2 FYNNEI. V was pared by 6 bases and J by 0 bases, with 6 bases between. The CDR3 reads CASRGISYEQYF. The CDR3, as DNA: TGTGCCAGCAGAGGTATCTCCTACGAGCAGTACTTC.

This chain's CDR3 is CASSGFAPSIYNEQFF. CDR3 DNA sequence: TGCGCCAGCAGTGGATTTGCACCCTCGATCTACAATGAGCAGTTCTTC. This rearrangement joins TRBV10-1 to TRBJ2-1; D uncertain. Germline-derived CDR1 and CDR2 are WNHNN and SYGVQD (reference sequence). Trimming took 4 bases from V and 3 from J, leaving 16 bases between them. CDR3 length: 16 residues.

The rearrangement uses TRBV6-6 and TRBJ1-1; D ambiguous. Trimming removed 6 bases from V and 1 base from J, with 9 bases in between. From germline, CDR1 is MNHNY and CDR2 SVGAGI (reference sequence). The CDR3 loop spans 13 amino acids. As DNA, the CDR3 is TGTGCCAGCAGCAACCTTCAGAACACTGAAGCTTTCTTT. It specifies CASSNLQNTEAFF.

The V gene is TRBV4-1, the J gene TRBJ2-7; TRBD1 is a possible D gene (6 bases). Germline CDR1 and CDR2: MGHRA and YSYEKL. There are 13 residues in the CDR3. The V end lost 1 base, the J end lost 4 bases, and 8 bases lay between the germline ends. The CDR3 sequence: CASSQGDKYEQYF. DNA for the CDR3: TGCGCCAGCAGCCAAGGGGACAAGTACGAGCAGTACTTC.

CDR3: CASSFKAGEDYEQYF. The CDR3 coding sequence is TGTGCCAGCAGTTTTAAAGCGGGAGAGGACTACGAGCAGTACTTC. This rearrangement joins TRBV11-2 to TRBJ2-7; 8 nucleotides match TRBD2. CDR1 and CDR2 (germline): SGHAT, FQNNGV. Trimming removed 6 bases from V and 3 bases from J; junction bases left unmatched: 10. CDR3 length: 15 amino acids.

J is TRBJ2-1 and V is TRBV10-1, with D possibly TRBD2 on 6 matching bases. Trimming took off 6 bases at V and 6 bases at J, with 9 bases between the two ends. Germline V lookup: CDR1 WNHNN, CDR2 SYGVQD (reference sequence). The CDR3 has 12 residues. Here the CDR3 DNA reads TGCGCCAGCAGCCGACTAGGCAATGAGCAGTTCTTC. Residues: CASSRLGNEQFF.

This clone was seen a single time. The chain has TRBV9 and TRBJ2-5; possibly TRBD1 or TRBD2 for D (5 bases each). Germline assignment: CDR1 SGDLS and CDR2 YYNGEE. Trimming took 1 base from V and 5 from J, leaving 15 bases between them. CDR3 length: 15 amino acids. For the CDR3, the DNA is TGTGCCAGCAGCGTATTTCCGGGACCCAGGGAGACCCAGTACTTC. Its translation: CASSVFPGPRETQYF.

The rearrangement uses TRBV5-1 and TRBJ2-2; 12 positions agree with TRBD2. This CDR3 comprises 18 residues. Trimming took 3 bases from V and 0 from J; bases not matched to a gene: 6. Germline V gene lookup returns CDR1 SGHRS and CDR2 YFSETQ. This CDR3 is CASSSRTSGISNTGELFF. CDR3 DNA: TGCGCCAGCAGCTCTCGGACTAGCGGGATTTCGAACACCGGGGAGCTGTTTTTT.

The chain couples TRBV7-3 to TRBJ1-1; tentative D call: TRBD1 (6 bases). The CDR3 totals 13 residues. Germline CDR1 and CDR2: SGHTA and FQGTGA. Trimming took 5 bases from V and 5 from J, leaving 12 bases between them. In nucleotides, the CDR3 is TGTGCCAGCAGCATTTCAGGGGTTACTGAAGCTTTCTTT. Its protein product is CASSISGVTEAFF.

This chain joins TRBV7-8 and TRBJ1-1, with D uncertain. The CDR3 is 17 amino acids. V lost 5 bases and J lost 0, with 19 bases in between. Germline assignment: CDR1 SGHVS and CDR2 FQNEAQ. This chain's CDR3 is CASSLLVSFTMNTEAFF. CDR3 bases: TGTGCCAGCAGCCTCCTCGTATCTTTCACCATGAACACTGAAGCTTTCTTT.

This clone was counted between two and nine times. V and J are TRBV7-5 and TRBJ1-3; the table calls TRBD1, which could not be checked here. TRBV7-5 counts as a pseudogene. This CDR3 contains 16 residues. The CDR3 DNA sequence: TGTGCCAGAACCTTGGGACAGGAACTTTCTGGAAACACCATATATTTT. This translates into CARTLGQELSGNTIYF.

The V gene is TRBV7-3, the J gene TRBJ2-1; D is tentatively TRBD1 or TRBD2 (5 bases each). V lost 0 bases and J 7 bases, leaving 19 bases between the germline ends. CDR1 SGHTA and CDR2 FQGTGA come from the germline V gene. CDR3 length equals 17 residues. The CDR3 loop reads CASSLTGWGTSWNEQFF. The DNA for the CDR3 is TGTGCCAGCAGCTTAACAGGGTGGGGGACCTCCTGGAATGAGCAGTTCTTC.

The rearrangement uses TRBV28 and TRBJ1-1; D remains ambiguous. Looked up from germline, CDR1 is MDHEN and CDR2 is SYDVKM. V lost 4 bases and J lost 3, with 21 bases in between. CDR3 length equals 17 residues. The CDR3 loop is CASSSKTPWLMDTEAFF. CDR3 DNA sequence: TGTGCCAGCAGTTCAAAGACTCCGTGGTTAATGGACACTGAAGCTTTCTTT.

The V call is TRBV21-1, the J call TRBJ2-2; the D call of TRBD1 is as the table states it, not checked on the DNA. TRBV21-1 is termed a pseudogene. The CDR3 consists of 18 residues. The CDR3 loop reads CASSKGEDRDVNTGELFF. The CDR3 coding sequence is TGTGCCAGCAGCAAAGGGGAAGACAGGGACGTGAACACCGGGGAGCTGTTTTTT.